One and the same sample provided the 27 T cell receptor beta chains below, sequenced in a study of shared clonotypes between healthy human individuals. The data were produced by immunoSEQ multiplex PCR, yet TCRdb's version contains in-frame clones alone and is incomplete. The sample records 550,000 to 700,000 clones, around four fifths being singletons. Sequencing input: memory CD4+ T cells sorted from blood. Subset of the sample: CD45RA-negative fraction. These receptors all stem from a woman aged 30 to 39 in good health.

V is TRBV5-1 and J is TRBJ1-1, with 7 bases matching TRBD1. With 4 bases clipped from V and 0 bases from J, the junction kept 3 bases outside the gene matches. CDR1 SGHRS and CDR2 YFSETQ come from the germline V gene. The CDR3 contains 14 residues. CDR3 region: CASSIGTVNTEAFF. CDR3 coding DNA: TGCGCCAGCAGCATAGGGACAGTGAACACTGAAGCTTTCTTT.

This chain links TRBV5-4 with TRBJ2-3, with TRBD1 matching 12 bases. Germline CDR1 and CDR2: SGHNT and YYREEE (reference sequence). This CDR3 spans 18 amino acids. The J segment lost 1 base and the V segment lost 3 bases, leaving 9 bases of the junction unmatched. The CDR3 DNA follows: TGTGCCAGCAGCTCTCCGGGACAGGGGGCGCTCGGCACAGATACGCAGTATTTT. It translates to CASSSPGQGALGTDTQYF.

The chain is built from TRBV27 and TRBJ1-2; D is possibly TRBD1 (5 bases). V was trimmed by 8 bases and J by 2 bases, leaving 15 bases between them. In germline, CDR1 is MNHEY, CDR2 SMNVEV (reference sequence). The CDR3 consists of 14 residues. The CDR3 region has the DNA TGTGCCAGCTCCACTGGCGGGGGAAACTATGGCTACACCTTC. Translating gives CASSTGGGNYGYTF.

The chain joins TRBV28 to TRBJ2-5; maybe TRBD1 (5 bases). This CDR3 contains 13 residues. V was shortened by 5 bases and J by 7 bases, with 14 bases between the two germline ends. Germline loops: CDR1 MDHEN, CDR2 SYDVKM. CDR3 amino acids: CASSQGRIGTQYF. In DNA, the CDR3 is TGTGCCAGCAGTCAGGGAAGAATTGGGACCCAGTACTTC.

The rearrangement uses TRBV11-2 and TRBJ2-7; 11 bases are a match to TRBD2. This CDR3 is 15 amino acids long. Germline loops: CDR1 SGHAT, CDR2 FQNNGV. Trimming removed 3 bases from V and 4 bases from J; junction bases left unmatched: 5. CDR3 region: CASSFTSGSLYEQYF. CDR3 nucleotides: TGTGCCAGCAGCTTCACTAGCGGGAGTTTATACGAGCAGTACTTC.

This clone turned up a few times. The rearrangement joins TRBV6-5 to TRBJ2-7; the match to TRBD2 covers 7 bases. The CDR3 consists of 14 residues. Germline V gene lookup returns CDR1 MNHEY and CDR2 SVGAGI. V was clipped by 7 bases and J by 2 bases; unmatched bases: 8. Written as DNA, the CDR3 is TGTGCCAGCACCTACTCCCGGGGGGCCTACGAGCAGTACTTC. This gives the protein CASTYSRGAYEQYF.

This clone is a singleton in its sample. The V gene is TRBV7-2, the J gene TRBJ1-1; tentatively, D is TRBD1 (6 bases). CDR3 length: 13 residues. Germline loops: CDR1 SGHTA, CDR2 FQGNSA. Trimming left V 4 bases short and J 3 bases short, with 9 bases between. The CDR3 loop reads CASSSQGYTEAFF. The CDR3 DNA follows: TGTGCCAGCAGCTCACAGGGTTACACTGAAGCTTTCTTT.

This clone was picked up a small number of times. The rearrangement links TRBV2 to TRBJ1-2; weak D call: TRBD1 (5 bases). V shed 1 base and J shed 6 bases, with 15 bases lying between them. The CDR3 runs 15 residues. Germline V gene lookup returns CDR1 SNHLY and CDR2 FYNNEI. The CDR3 DNA is TGTGCCAGCAGTGAAGGGTATGGGCAGGGCGATGGCTACACCTTC. Translated: CASSEGYGQGDGYTF.

A note on this clone: A much larger clonotype is one base distant, so this may be a read error. Other DNA sequences in the sample encode the same CDR3. The CDR3 here is CASSAGTAGNTIYF. The CDR3, as DNA: TGCGCCAGCAGCGCGGGGACGGCTGGAAACACCATATATTTT. The chain uses TRBV5-1 and TRBJ1-3; D possibly corresponds to TRBD1 (5 bases). This CDR3 has 14 amino acids. V lost 4 bases to trimming and J lost 2 bases, with 10 bases between them. Germline CDR1 and CDR2: SGHRS and YFSETQ.

This clone was counted a few times. This chain joins TRBV6-1 and TRBJ1-5; TRBD1 agrees at 7 bases. V lost 7 bases, J lost 7 bases, and 10 bases stayed unmatched. The CDR3 consists of 14 residues. CDR1 and CDR2 (germline): MNHNS, SASEGT. This chain's CDR3 is CASNLGTADQPQHF. Here the CDR3 DNA reads TGTGCCAGCAACCTTGGGACAGCCGACCAGCCCCAGCATTTT.

The rearrangement joins TRBV27 to TRBJ1-2, with a weak D call TRBD1 (6 bases). V was trimmed by 5 bases and J by 8 bases, leaving 18 bases between them. The CDR3 contains 14 residues. Germline V gene sequence: CDR1 MNHEY, CDR2 SMNVEV (reference sequence). The CDR3 bases are TGTGCCAGCAGTCCGACAGGAAGAGAAGGGGGCTACACCTTC. It encodes CASSPTGREGGYTF.

The count of this clone is one. The V gene is TRBV6-5, the J gene TRBJ1-2, with 12 nucleotides matching TRBD1. Germline-derived CDR1 and CDR2 are MNHEY and SVGAGI. This CDR3 comprises 16 residues. The trim removed 4 bases at V and 8 bases at J, leaving 11 bases unmatched. The CDR3 reads CASSSSSGQGARGYTF. The DNA for the CDR3 is TGTGCCAGCAGTTCTTCCTCGGGACAGGGGGCAAGAGGCTACACCTTC.

V usage is TRBV25-1 and J usage is TRBJ2-3, with D possibly TRBD2 on 6 matching bases. Per the germline V gene, CDR1 is MGHDK and CDR2 is SYGVNS. Trimming pared 3 bases from V and 3 bases from J, leaving 7 bases between. The CDR3 consists of 13 residues. The CDR3 loop is CASSEAGTDTQYF. For the CDR3, the DNA is TGTGCCAGCAGTGAGGCGGGAACAGATACGCAGTATTTT.

This rearrangement joins TRBV5-5 to TRBJ2-1; D unresolved. The ends were cut back, 0 bases at V and 10 bases at J, with 5 bases in the middle. CDR1 and CDR2 from the germline V gene are SGHKS and YYEKEE (reference sequence). This CDR3 has 11 amino acids. The chain's CDR3 is CASSLDSEQFF. The CDR3 DNA reads as TGTGCCAGCAGCTTGGACTCGGAGCAGTTCTTC.

This clone was observed a few times. This sequence joins TRBV5-1 and TRBJ1-2, with TRBD1 as a possible D gene (5 bases). The CDR3 covers 15 residues. The germline gives CDR1 SGHRS, CDR2 YFSETQ. The V end lost 0 bases, the J end lost 0 bases, and 9 bases lay between the germline ends. The CDR3 DNA reads TGCGCCAGCAGCTTGGTGGGGGTAGCTAACTATGGCTACACCTTC. It is translated as CASSLVGVANYGYTF. The full variable domain, its missing parts supplied by reference TRBV5-1 and TRBJ1-2, is KAGVTQTPRYLIKTRGQQVTLSCSPISGHRSVSWYQQTPGQGLQFLFEYFSETQRNKGNFPGRFSGRQFSNSRSEMNVSTLELGDSALYLCASSLVGVANYGYTFGSGTRLTVV.

The chain links TRBV19 to TRBJ1-5; D is possibly TRBD1 (6 bases). Germline CDR1 reads LNHDA; CDR2 reads SQIVND (reference sequence). V was cut by 5 bases and J by 6 bases, with 11 bases left in between. This CDR3 is built from 13 residues. CDR3: CASSLGQIQPQHF. The CDR3 coding sequence is TGTGCCAGTAGTCTAGGACAGATTCAGCCCCAGCATTTT.

Comments on this clone: Other nucleotide sequences from this sample produce the same CDR3. The chain links TRBV7-9 to TRBJ2-7, with D uncertain. The CDR3 loop spans 12 amino acids. Trimming took off 1 base at V and 4 bases at J, with 5 bases between the two ends. The germline gives CDR1 SEHNR, CDR2 FQNEAQ (reference sequence). Written as DNA, the CDR3 is TGTGCCAGCAGCTTAGACCATTACGAGCAGTACTTC. Translating it yields CASSLDHYEQYF.

The chain is built from TRBV7-2 and TRBJ2-2; perhaps TRBD1 as D (6 bases). V gave up 3 bases and J gave up 3 bases, with 11 bases separating them. The CDR3 totals 15 residues. Germline CDR1 and CDR2: SGHTA and FQGNSA. As DNA, the CDR3 is TGTGCCAGCAGCTTGGGTACAGGGCACACCGGGGAGCTGTTTTTT. Amino acid sequence: CASSLGTGHTGELFF.

This chain connects TRBV5-1 to TRBJ2-5; 7 bases are shared with TRBD1. The CDR3 runs to 13 residues. Germline-derived CDR1 and CDR2 are SGHRS and YFSETQ. Germline trimming cut 4 bases from V and 5 bases from J; bases unmatched to any gene: 5. CDR3 protein: CASSDRVGETQYF. The DNA for the CDR3 is TGCGCCAGCAGCGACAGGGTTGGGGAGACCCAGTACTTC.

The J gene is TRBJ2-3, the V gene TRBV29-1; 10 bases align to TRBD2. CDR3 length: 15 residues. Germline CDR1 and CDR2: SQVTM and ANQGSEA. Trimming at V came to 0 bases and at J to 6 bases, leaving 6 bases not matched to a gene. The CDR3, as DNA: TGCAGCGTTGAAGATCGAGCGGGAGGGGATGATACGCAGTATTTT. It yields the protein CSVEDRAGGDDTQYF.

In its sample, this clone was seen a few times. The CDR3 protein is CASSPYSGAGTDTQYF. In nucleotides, the CDR3 is TGTGCCAGCAGCCCCTATTCGGGAGCCGGCACAGATACGCAGTATTTT. This chain connects TRBV7-3 to TRBJ2-3; D possibly corresponds to TRBD2 (6 bases). Trimming left V 5 bases short and J 1 base short, with 16 bases between. Germline-derived CDR1 and CDR2 are SGHTA and FQGTGA. This CDR3 contains 16 residues.

This rearrangement joins TRBV2 to TRBJ1-2; 7 bases line up with TRBD1. The V gene's germline CDR1 is SNHLY and CDR2 FYNNEI. The CDR3 length is 12 residues. The junction had 6 bases not matched to a gene; V was cut back by 7 bases and J by 7 bases. Here the CDR3 DNA reads TGTGCCAGCACCTGGACAGGCCGTGGCTACACCTTC. This encodes CASTWTGRGYTF.

The table lists this clone with a count of one. The rearrangement uses TRBV5-1 and TRBJ1-4, with D perhaps matching TRBD1 (6 bases). CDR1 is SGHRS and CDR2 is YFSETQ in the germline V gene. The V and J ends lost 6 bases and 11 bases respectively, with 8 bases between them. This CDR3 is 10 amino acids long. This chain's CDR3 is CASIDRKLFF. CDR3 coding DNA: TGCGCCAGCATTGACAGGAAACTGTTTTTT.

The chain has TRBV11-2 and TRBJ2-1; 8 nucleotides line up with TRBD2. Germline CDR1 and CDR2: SGHAT and FQNNGV. This CDR3 spans 13 amino acids. The V segment lost 2 bases and the J segment 9 bases; nucleotides outside the gene matches: 3. Here the CDR3 reads CASSLREGGEQFF. The CDR3 bases are TGTGCCAGCAGCTTACGGGAGGGCGGTGAGCAGTTCTTC.

This chain uses TRBV6-1 with TRBJ1-4; the D is unclear. The CDR3 runs to 14 residues. In germline, CDR1 is MNHNS, CDR2 SASEGT. V shed 2 bases and J shed 8 bases, with 12 bases lying between them. The CDR3, as DNA: TGTGCCAGCAGTGAATCGGGATTTAGCGAAAAACTGTTTTTT. Protein sequence: CASSESGFSEKLFF.

This sequence joins TRBV11-2 and TRBJ2-5, with TRBD2 matching over 9 bases. The length of the CDR3 is 16 residues. Germline V gene data show CDR1 as SGHAT and CDR2 as FQNNGV. J gave up 0 bases and V 2 bases, and 4 bases lay outside the gene matches. The CDR3 sequence is CASSLITSGYQETQYF. The CDR3 nucleotides are TGTGCCAGCAGCTTAATTACTAGCGGGTACCAAGAGACCCAGTACTTC. The complete variable domain, with remaining parts taken from reference TRBV11-2 and TRBJ2-5, reads EAGVAQSPRYKIIEKRQSVAFWCNPISGHATLYWYQQILGQGPKLLIQFQNNGVVDDSQLPKDRFSAERLKGVDSTLKIQPAKLEDSAVYLCASSLITSGYQETQYFGPGTRLLVL.

This clone turned up a few times. V is TRBV28 and J is TRBJ2-3; no firm D call. The CDR3 has 17 residues. CDR1 and CDR2 (germline): MDHEN, SYDVKM. V lost 3 bases, J lost 4 bases, and 20 bases lay in between. CDR3 DNA sequence: TGTGCCAGCAGTTTTGGTCGGGTAGGGATCGTTCCAGATACGCAGTATTTT. It is translated as CASSFGRVGIVPDTQYF.